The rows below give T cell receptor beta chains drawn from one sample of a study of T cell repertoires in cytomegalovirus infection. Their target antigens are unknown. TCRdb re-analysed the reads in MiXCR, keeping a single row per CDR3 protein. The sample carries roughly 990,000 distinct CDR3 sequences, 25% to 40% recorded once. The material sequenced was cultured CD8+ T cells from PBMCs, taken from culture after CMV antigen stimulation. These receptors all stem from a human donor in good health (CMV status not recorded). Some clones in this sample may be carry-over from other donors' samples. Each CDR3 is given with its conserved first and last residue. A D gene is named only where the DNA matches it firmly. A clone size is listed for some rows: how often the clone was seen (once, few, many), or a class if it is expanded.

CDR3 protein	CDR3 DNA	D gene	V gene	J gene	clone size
CASSLDTGTFTYEQYF	TGTGCCAGCAGCTTAGACACAGGAACGTTTACCTACGAGCAGTACTTC	.	TRBV7-6	TRBJ2-7	many
CASSQEKGVNTEAFF	TGCGCCAGCAGCCAAGAGAAAGGCGTGAACACTGAAGCTTTCTTT	.	TRBV4-1	TRBJ1-1	few
CASSSSGGRNEQFF	TGTGCCAGCAGCTCGTCGGGGGGGCGTAATGAGCAGTTCTTC	TRBD2	TRBV7-6	TRBJ2-1	many
CACSYSLATEAFF	TGTGCCTGCAGTTATTCCTTAGCCACTGAAGCTTTCTTT	.	TRBV6-5	TRBJ1-1	.
CASSYSVSDTQYF	TGTGCCAGCAGTTACTCGGTGTCAGATACGCAGTATTTT	.	TRBV6-6	TRBJ2-3	.
CASTKKAFGAYGYTF	TGTGCCAGCACCAAGAAGGCTTTTGGGGCCTATGGCTACACCTTC	.	TRBV27	TRBJ1-2	.
CATSPEGTAYNEQFF	TGTGCCACCAGCCCTGAGGGGACAGCCTACAATGAGCAGTTCTTC	TRBD1	TRBV15	TRBJ2-1	.
CSARDRTRQPNYGYTF	TGCAGTGCTAGAGATAGAACGAGACAGCCTAACTATGGCTACACCTTC	.	TRBV20-1	TRBJ1-2	.
CAGSYRGTYGYTF	TGTGCCGGCAGTTACCGGGGCACCTATGGCTACACCTTC	.	TRBV6-2/TRBV6-3	TRBJ1-2	once
CASSNRTTSMAFF	TGTGCCAGCAGCAACAGAACCACCTCCATGGCTTTCTTT	.	TRBV5-5	TRBJ1-1	few
CASSHGTSVEQYF	TGTGCCAGCAGTCACGGGACGTCGGTCGAGCAGTACTTC	.	TRBV6-2/TRBV6-3	TRBJ2-7	.
CAISESGQGTAFF	TGTGCCATCAGTGAGTCGGGACAGGGTACGGCTTTCTTT	TRBD1	TRBV10-3	TRBJ1-1	.
CASSRQGLSYEQYF	TGTGCCAGCAGCCGACAGGGCCTCTCCTACGAGCAGTACTTC	TRBD1	TRBV27	TRBJ2-7	.
CASSYSDSNNEQFF	TGTGCCAGCAGTTACTCTGACAGTAACAATGAGCAGTTCTTC	.	TRBV6-5	TRBJ2-1	few
CASSLYGGNSYEQYF	TGCGCCAGCAGCTTGTACGGCGGTAACTCCTACGAGCAGTACTTC	.	TRBV5-1	TRBJ2-7	.
CASSLDGGALYNEQFF	TGTGCCAGTAGTTTAGACGGGGGGGCCCTTTACAATGAGCAGTTCTTC	TRBD2	TRBV28	TRBJ2-1	.
CASSLGADNEQFF	TGTGCCAGCAGTTTAGGGGCAGACAATGAGCAGTTCTTC	.	TRBV12-3/TRBV12-4	TRBJ2-1	many
CASSYLGGGPPDTQYF	TGTGCCAGCAGTTACTTGGGGGGGGGGCCGCCAGATACGCAGTATTTT	.	TRBV6-5	TRBJ2-3	many
CASSLFRLAPPGELFF	TGTGCCAGCAGTTTATTTAGACTAGCCCCCCCCGGGGAGCTGTTTTTT	TRBD2	TRBV27	TRBJ2-2	.